These T cell receptor beta chains were read from a single sample in a study of blood T cell repertoires in COVID-19. Repertoires were generated with immunoSEQ multiplex PCR, while TCRdb's copy carries only in-frame clones and drops some. The sample holds under 100,000 clones, roughly 78% seen once. Specimen: peripheral blood. These receptors all stem from a man aged 55 to 70 with acute or convalescent COVID-19. The CDR3 runs from the conserved cysteine through the conserved F or W. A D gene is named only where the DNA matches it firmly. Size values are once, few and many counts, or a class for expanded clones, and some rows have none.

14,-,TRBD2,TRBV27,TRBJ2-1,TGTGCCAGCACGCCAGCGGGGGCCCTTAATGAGCAGTTCTTC,CASTPAGALNEQFF
14,-,TRBD1,TRBV24-1,TRBJ1-1,TGTGCCACCAGTGAATCGCAGGGGGCCAGTGAAGCTTTCTTT,CATSESQGASEAFF
15,-,-,TRBV7-8,TRBJ1-3,TGTGCCAGCAGCTTAGCGCTGGGGGGGAAAAACACCATATATTTT,CASSLALGGKNTIYF
17,-,TRBD2,TRBV28,TRBJ2-3,TGTGCCAGCAGTCAGAGACTAGCGGGAGGTAGCACAGATACGCAGTATTTT,CASSQRLAGGSTDTQYF
17,once,TRBD2,TRBV9,TRBJ2-1,TGTGCCAGCAGCGTGTATTCCGGGACTAGCGGGAGAAATGAGCAGTTCTTC,CASSVYSGTSGRNEQFF
13,-,-,TRBV5-1,TRBJ1-1,TGCGCCAGCAGCGACTACGCGGAGGCTGAAGCTTTCTTT,CASSDYAEAEAFF
15,-,TRBD2,TRBV3-1/TRBV3-2,TRBJ2-7,TGTGCCAGCAGCCAAGATCTAGCGGTTGGCTACGAGCAGTACTTC,CASSQDLAVGYEQYF
15,-,TRBD2,TRBV4-2,TRBJ2-3,TGTGCCAGCAGCCAAAGCGGGGGGGCTGTAGATACGCAGTATTTT,CASSQSGGAVDTQYF
16,-,TRBD2,TRBV11-2,TRBJ2-7,TGTGCCAGCAACAAAGGACTAGCGAAAAGCTCCTACGAGCAGTACTTC,CASNKGLAKSSYEQYF
14,-,-,TRBV7-9,TRBJ2-3,TGTGCCAGCAGCTTGTCCTATCAGGGAGATACGCAGTATTTT,CASSLSYQGDTQYF
15,-,-,TRBV5-1,TRBJ1-4,TGCGCCAGCAGCTCAGGTGGGGGAGGCGGTGAAAAACTGTTTTTT,CASSSGGGGGEKLFF
12,-,-,TRBV5-6,TRBJ1-2,TGTGCCAGCAGCTTACCCGAAGCCGGCTACACCTTC,CASSLPEAGYTF
17,-,TRBD2,TRBV9,TRBJ2-1,TGTGCCAGCAGCGTAGGTGCGGGAGGGCCGGGAAGGAATGAGCAGTTCTTC,CASSVGAGGPGRNEQFF
16,once,-,TRBV3-1/TRBV3-2,TRBJ2-1,TGTGCCAGCAGCCAAGATCGGACTCAGACCTACAATGAGCAGTTCTTC,CASSQDRTQTYNEQFF
16,few,-,TRBV11-2,TRBJ2-5,TGTGCCAGCAGCTTAAGTCGTCCAGGGGATGGGGAGACCCAGTACTTC,CASSLSRPGDGETQYF
14,-,-,TRBV9,TRBJ1-5,TGTGCCAGCAGCGTAGGCACAGAGTTCCAGCCCCAGCATTTT,CASSVGTEFQPQHF
15,-,TRBD2,TRBV28,TRBJ2-1,TGTGCCAGCAGTCCCGGGACTAGCGGGAGTAATGAGCAGTTCTTC,CASSPGTSGSNEQFF
16,-,-,TRBV19,TRBJ2-1,TGTGCCAGTAGTACCGCCGCGGGGGCGGGGGTCAATGAGCAGTTCTTC,CASSTAAGAGVNEQFF
14,-,TRBD1,TRBV10-3,TRBJ2-2,TGTGCCATCAAACCGGGACAGGGCCCCGGGGAGCTGTTTTTT,CAIKPGQGPGELFF
14,-,-,TRBV19,TRBJ1-3,TGTGCCAGTAGCCTCGAGAACTCTGGAAACACCATATATTTT,CASSLENSGNTIYF
15,few,-,TRBV5-5,TRBJ1-1,TGTGCCAGCAGCTCCCGGGGGTTTTCCCCAACTGAAGCTTTCTTT,CASSSRGFSPTEAFF
14,-,TRBD1,TRBV11-2,TRBJ1-1,TGTGCCAGCAGCCCGACAGGGGGGGGCACTGAAGCTTTCTTT,CASSPTGGGTEAFF
14,-,TRBD1,TRBV19,TRBJ2-3,TGTGCCAGTAGTCCACAGACAGGGTCAGATACGCAGTATTTT,CASSPQTGSDTQYF
12,-,-,TRBV28,TRBJ2-7,TGTGCCAGCAGCCGCCGACCAGGCGCGCAGTACTTC,CASSRRPGAQYF
18,-,TRBD1,TRBV6-2/TRBV6-3,TRBJ2-2,TGTGCCAGCAGTTACGATTTCACAGGGGTGGCGAACACCGGGGAGCTGTTTTTT,CASSYDFTGVANTGELFF